What follows are 30 T cell receptor beta chains derived from one specimen sequenced in a study of CD4+ T cells in melanoma (dated by TCRdb to the early 2020s). Receptor amplification or capture employed the immunoSEQ multiplex PCR assay. TCRdb retrieved this table from immuneACCESS and kept in-frame rearrangements only. Not all clones are present; in checked studies, unresolved V genes account for under half, and no reason is known for the remainder. The sample table shows 6,800 or so clones, and 52% are seen once. The ten biggest clones cover 16% of the sample. Sequencing was performed on cells from a culture (not recorded whether cultured in vitro). These receptors all come from a human donor with melanoma.

This clone was recorded only once. As DNA, the CDR3 is TGTGCCAGCAGCGGTAACAGGGGACAGCCCCAGCATTTT. This codes for CASSGNRGQPQHF. The chain recombines TRBV5-6 with TRBJ1-5; 7 bases agree with TRBD1. Germline values: CDR1 SGHDT, CDR2 YYEEEE. The J segment lost 7 bases and the V segment lost 4 bases, leaving 5 bases of the junction unmatched. The CDR3 sequence is 13 residues long.

This clone was seen just once. The J gene is TRBJ2-3, the V gene TRBV6-6; D tentatively reads TRBD1 or TRBD2 (5 bases each). V shed 4 bases and J shed 2 bases, with 16 bases lying between them. The length of the CDR3 is 16 residues. CDR1 and CDR2 (germline): MNHNY, SVGAGI (reference sequence). CDR3 sequence: CASSSSGTLLTDTQYF. CDR3 DNA sequence: TGTGCCAGCAGTTCCTCCGGGACCCTGCTCACAGATACGCAGTATTTT.

V is TRBV19 and J is TRBJ2-1; 8 bases map to TRBD2. Germline trimming cut 5 bases from V and 8 bases from J; bases unmatched to any gene: 17. Germline CDR1 reads LNHDA; CDR2 reads SQIVND (reference sequence). The CDR3 is made up of 17 amino acids. DNA for the CDR3: TGTGCCAGTAGTCCCGACGTAGGGACTAGAGGTGGAGATGAGCAGTTCTTC. Translating it yields CASSPDVGTRGGDEQFF. The complete variable domain, with remaining parts taken from reference TRBV19 and TRBJ2-1, reads DGGITQSPKYLFRKEGQNVTLSCEQNLNHDAMYWYRQDPGQGLRLIYYSQIVNDFQKGDIAEGYSVSREKKESFPLTVTSAQKNPTAFYLCASSPDVGTRGGDEQFFGPGTRLTVL.

There are a few counts of this clone. The J gene is TRBJ2-7, the V gene TRBV11-2, with D possibly TRBD1 on 6 matching bases. With 0 bases removed from V and 4 bases from J, the gap between germline ends came to 13 bases. The CDR3 is 15 residues long. Germline V gives CDR1 SGHAT, CDR2 FQNNGV. The CDR3 is CASSLDPDRYYEQYF. CDR3 in DNA: TGTGCCAGCAGCTTAGATCCCGACAGGTATTACGAGCAGTACTTC.

This clone has a handful of counts. The chain couples TRBV7-3 to TRBJ1-6; 8 bases map to TRBD1. The V segment lost 8 bases and the J segment 9 bases; nucleotides outside the gene matches: 12. The length of the CDR3 is 15 residues. Germline CDR1 is SGHTA and CDR2 is FQGTGA. The CDR3 is CASPYRGSLGSPLHF. Written as DNA, the CDR3 is TGTGCCAGCCCATACAGGGGGTCTTTGGGTTCACCCCTCCACTTT.

The chain uses TRBV4-1 and TRBJ1-2; possible D gene TRBD1, 5 bases. Germline CDR1 MGHRA, CDR2 YSYEKL. CDR3 length equals 13 residues. The V and J ends lost 6 bases and 8 bases respectively, with 16 bases between them. The CDR3 spells CASRPGPQGGYTF. The CDR3 DNA is TGCGCCAGCAGACCTGGGCCCCAGGGCGGCTACACCTTC.

The V gene is TRBV19, the J gene TRBJ1-1; D not resolved. The CDR3 has 16 amino acids. Looked up from germline, CDR1 is LNHDA and CDR2 is SQIVND (reference sequence). Trimming took off 7 bases at V and 10 bases at J, with 28 bases between the two ends. The CDR3 protein is CASTPQDVIWALGAFF. The DNA of the CDR3 is TGTGCCAGTACACCGCAGGATGTTATTTGGGCCCTGGGAGCTTTCTTT. The full variable domain, its missing parts supplied by reference TRBV19 and TRBJ1-1, is DGGITQSPKYLFRKEGQNVTLSCEQNLNHDAMYWYRQDPGQGLRLIYYSQIVNDFQKGDIAEGYSVSREKKESFPLTVTSAQKNPTAFYLCASTPQDVIWALGAFFGQGTRLTVV.

The chain combines TRBV27 with TRBJ2-7, with D perhaps being TRBD1 or TRBD2 (6 bases each). This CDR3 contains 17 residues. V was cut by 2 bases and J by 4 bases, with 21 bases left in between. The germline gives CDR1 MNHEY, CDR2 SMNVEV (reference sequence). In DNA, the CDR3 is TGTGCCAGCAGTTTAGGGTGGCAGGTCGGGGGCTTTTACGAGCAGTACTTC. It yields the protein CASSLGWQVGGFYEQYF.

The J gene is TRBJ2-7, the V gene TRBV5-6; no firm D call. This CDR3 spans 14 amino acids. The V and J ends lost 0 bases and 2 bases respectively, with 9 bases between them. Germline V gene lookup returns CDR1 SGHDT and CDR2 YYEEEE. Here the CDR3 reads CASSLGQRTYEQYF. DNA for the CDR3: TGTGCCAGCAGCTTGGGCCAGAGGACCTACGAGCAGTACTTC. Full variable domain (rest looked up from reference TRBV5-6 and TRBJ2-7): DAGVTQSPTHLIKTRGQQVTLRCSPKSGHDTVSWYQQALGQGPQFIFQYYEEEERQRGNFPDRFSGHQFPNYSSELNVNALLLGDSALYLCASSLGQRTYEQYFGPGTRLTVT.

This clone has more than one count but fewer than ten. The chain is built from TRBV5-1 and TRBJ2-7, with D unresolved. This CDR3 is built from 13 residues. V lost 0 bases, J lost 3 bases, and 7 bases lay in between. CDR1 is SGHRS, CDR2 YFSETQ, per germline. The CDR3 region is CASSLGQIYEQYF. The CDR3 bases are TGCGCCAGCAGCTTGGGTCAGATCTACGAGCAGTACTTC.

The gene calls are TRBV20-1 and TRBJ2-1; D call uncertain. Germline V gene lookup returns CDR1 DFQATT and CDR2 SNEGSKA (reference sequence). This CDR3 is 11 amino acids long. V was cut by 4 bases and J by 15 bases, with 16 bases left in between. Here the CDR3 DNA reads TGCAGTGCTACTGATGAGGAACGTCTGTTCTTC. Its translation is CSATDEERLFF.

The rearrangement uses TRBV5-8 and TRBJ1-5, with TRBD1 matching over 7 bases. Trimming at V came to 4 bases and at J to 2 bases, leaving 6 bases not matched to a gene. Germline CDR1 SGHTS, CDR2 YDEGEE. The CDR3 has 15 residues. CDR3 nucleotide sequence: TGTGCCAGCAGCACAGGGACAGTCCGCAATCAGCCCCAGCATTTT. Translating gives CASSTGTVRNQPQHF.

The chain is built from TRBV2 and TRBJ1-5; no firm D call. V was clipped by 4 bases and J by 5 bases, with 9 bases between them. Germline CDR1 is SNHLY and CDR2 is FYNNEI. This CDR3 comprises 13 residues. Written as DNA, the CDR3 is TGTGCCAGCAGTGTTGAATCCGATCAGCCCCAGCATTTT. This gives the protein CASSVESDQPQHF. Looking up the rest from reference TRBV2 and TRBJ1-5 gives the full variable domain: EPEVTQTPSHQVTQMGQEVILRCVPISNHLYFYWYRQILGQKVEFLVSFYNNEISEKSEIFDDQFSVERPDGSNFTLKIRSTKLEDSAMYFCASSVESDQPQHFGDGTRLSIL.

The rearrangement uses TRBV2 and TRBJ1-1; D may be TRBD1 (5 bases). The CDR3 length is 13 residues. The ends were cut back, 8 bases at V and 0 bases at J, with 10 bases in the middle. The germline V gene has CDR1 SNHLY and CDR2 FYNNEI. CDR3 sequence reads: CASFGAMNTEAFF. The CDR3 DNA sequence: TGTGCCAGCTTTGGGGCAATGAACACTGAAGCTTTCTTT.

This clone came up a few times. V is TRBV2 and J is TRBJ2-3; no clear D. Germline lookup yields CDR1 SNHLY and CDR2 FYNNEI. V was clipped by 6 bases and J by 6 bases, with 16 bases between them. The CDR3 spans 14 residues. In nucleotides, the CDR3 is TGTGCCAGCAGGAGAACGGCTACTTCGGATACGCAGTATTTT. Protein sequence: CASRRTATSDTQYF.

J is TRBJ2-3 and V is TRBV11-2; D unclear. Per germline, CDR1 SGHAT and CDR2 FQNNGV. Trimming pared 3 bases from V and 5 bases from J, leaving 12 bases between. This CDR3 contains 14 residues. The CDR3 nucleotides read TGTGCCAGCAGCTTCCTTCTTTTGGGAGATACGCAGTATTTT. It specifies CASSFLLLGDTQYF.

In its sample, this clone was seen a few times. V usage is TRBV19 and J usage is TRBJ1-1; D gene unclear. This CDR3 spans 17 amino acids. The germline CDR1 and CDR2 sequences are LNHDA and SQIVND (reference sequence). Trimming pared 0 bases from V and 9 bases from J, leaving 23 bases between. The CDR3 reads CASSIDRKGRGERKAFF. DNA for the CDR3: TGTGCCAGTAGTATAGATCGAAAAGGGCGCGGGGAGAGAAAAGCTTTCTTT.

This clone is a singleton in its sample. J is TRBJ1-1 and V is TRBV11-2; 7 bases map to TRBD1. V lost 5 bases and J lost 4; bases outside the gene matches: 7. CDR1 is SGHAT, CDR2 FQNNGV, per germline. This CDR3 is built from 14 residues. The DNA for the CDR3 is TGTGCCAGCAGCCGAGACAGGGAAGTCACTGAAGCTTTCTTT. Translated, it gives CASSRDREVTEAFF. Combining the CDR3 with reference TRBV11-2 and TRBJ1-1 gives the whole variable domain EAGVAQSPRYKIIEKRQSVAFWCNPISGHATLYWYQQILGQGPKLLIQFQNNGVVDDSQLPKDRFSAERLKGVDSTLKIQPAKLEDSAVYLCASSRDREVTEAFFGQGTRLTVV.

V and J are TRBV30 and TRBJ2-6; D unresolved. Trimming shortened V by 4 bases and J by 0 bases, and 10 bases separated the two germline ends. The CDR3 length is 15 residues. Germline CDR1 and CDR2: GTSNPN and SVGIG (reference sequence). CDR3: CAWTVKGSGANVLTF. In nucleotides, the CDR3 is TGTGCCTGGACCGTGAAGGGCTCTGGGGCCAACGTCCTGACTTTC. Filled out from reference TRBV30 and TRBJ2-6, the complete variable domain reads SQTIHQWPATLVQPVGSPLSLECTVEGTSNPNLYWYRQAAGRGLQLLFYSVGIGQISSEVPQNLSASRPQDRQFILSSKKLLLSDSGFYLCAWTVKGSGANVLTFGAGSRLTVL.

This clone was seen a handful of times. The chain employs TRBV30 and TRBJ1-3; D remains unclear. The V end lost 3 bases, the J end lost 0 bases, and 24 bases lay between the germline ends. Germline lookup yields CDR1 GTSNPN and CDR2 SVGIG (reference sequence). The CDR3 runs 19 residues. CDR3 nucleotide sequence: TGTGCCTGGAGCTCCGCCGTTGAGTCTCGACGAAACTCTGGAAACACCATATATTTT. This translates into CAWSSAVESRRNSGNTIYF.

Only one count was recorded for this clone. The chain recombines TRBV10-3 with TRBJ2-7; 10 bases align to TRBD1. Germline-derived CDR1 and CDR2 are ENHRY and SYGVKD. This CDR3 has 15 residues. After removal of 4 bases from V and 6 bases from J, the junction contained 9 bases not matched to a gene. CDR3 bases: TGTGCCATCAGTGGGGGCGGACAGGGGGGCGGCGAGCAGTACTTC. It encodes CAISGGGQGGGEQYF.

The J gene is TRBJ2-1, the V gene TRBV6-5; perhaps TRBD1 as D (6 bases). Per the germline V gene, CDR1 is MNHEY and CDR2 is SVGAGI. The length of the CDR3 is 14 residues. Trimming cost V 6 bases and J 9 bases, with 18 bases left between them. CDR3 nucleotide sequence: TGTGCCAGCAGCAGGGGCGCCCCCATATCTGAGCAGTTCTTC. It specifies CASSRGAPISEQFF.

The V call is TRBV6-5, the J call TRBJ2-1; no firm D call. Trimming stripped 2 bases from V and 2 bases from J, with 7 bases between. CDR1 MNHEY and CDR2 SVGAGI come from the germline V gene. CDR3 size: 14 residues. CDR3 bases: TGTGCCAGCAGTTACGCCCCACCCTACAATGAGCAGTTCTTC. This encodes CASSYAPPYNEQFF.

DNA of the CDR3: TGCGCCAGCAGCGTGCCCGACGGTTCTGGGGCCAACGTCCTGACTTTC. Translation: CASSVPDGSGANVLTF. This chain uses TRBV5-1 with TRBJ2-6; D gene unclear. V was trimmed by 4 bases and J by 1 base, leaving 12 bases between them. This CDR3 comprises 16 residues. Germline V gene sequence: CDR1 SGHRS, CDR2 YFSETQ.

This clone came up a few times. The chain links TRBV7-9 to TRBJ2-1; D call uncertain. The CDR3 length is 13 residues. Per the germline V gene, CDR1 is SEHNR and CDR2 is FQNEAQ (reference sequence). V lost 2 bases to trimming and J lost 2 bases, with 4 bases between them. DNA of the CDR3: TGTGCCAGCAGCTTAATTACCTACAATGAGCAGTTCTTC. It is translated as CASSLITYNEQFF.

V gene TRBV5-1 combines with J gene TRBJ1-4, with D hard to call. Germline V CDR1 and CDR2: SGHRS, YFSETQ. CDR3 length equals 14 residues. V was shortened by 1 base and J by 7 bases, with 11 bases between the two germline ends. CDR3 DNA: TGCGCCAGCAGCTTGCAGGCCGTGGGTGAAAAACTGTTTTTT. Translation gives CASSLQAVGEKLFF. Full variable domain (outside the CDR3, taken from reference TRBV5-1 and TRBJ1-4): KAGVTQTPRYLIKTRGQQVTLSCSPISGHRSVSWYQQTPGQGLQFLFEYFSETQRNKGNFPGRFSGRQFSNSRSEMNVSTLELGDSALYLCASSLQAVGEKLFFGSGTQLSVL.

The table lists this clone with a few counts. This sequence joins TRBV15 and TRBJ1-2; TRBD1 matches 7 bases. The germline V gene has CDR1 LNHNV and CDR2 YYDKDF (reference sequence). The CDR3 length is 14 residues. Germline trimming cut 3 bases from V and 2 bases from J; bases unmatched to any gene: 3. The CDR3 spells CATSRPTGNYGYTF. DNA for the CDR3: TGTGCCACCAGCAGGCCGACAGGGAACTATGGCTACACCTTC. The complete variable domain, with remaining parts taken from reference TRBV15 and TRBJ1-2, reads DAMVIQNPRYQVTQFGKPVTLSCSQTLNHNVMYWYQQKSSQAPKLLFHYYDKDFNNEADTPDNFQSRRPNTSFCFLDIRSPGLGDTAMYLCATSRPTGNYGYTFGSGTRLTVV.

This chain links TRBV7-3 with TRBJ2-1; 12 bases fit TRBD2. The CDR3 is 14 residues long. The V gene end was trimmed by 2 bases and the J gene end by 9 bases; junction bases not matched to a gene: 2. CDR1 is SGHTA and CDR2 is FQGTGA in the germline V gene. The CDR3 loop is CASSLLAGGSEQFF. CDR3 coding DNA: TGTGCCAGCAGCTTACTAGCGGGGGGGAGTGAGCAGTTCTTC.

The rearrangement joins TRBV4-1 to TRBJ1-3; the D gene is possibly TRBD1 (6 bases). The V end lost 5 bases, the J end lost 3 bases, and 11 bases lay between the germline ends. This CDR3 spans 14 amino acids. CDR1 and CDR2 (germline): MGHRA, YSYEKL. Written as DNA, the CDR3 is TGCGCCAGCAGCGGACGGACAGTTGGAAACACCATATATTTT. This encodes CASSGRTVGNTIYF.

This clone was recorded a few times. V gene TRBV5-6 combines with J gene TRBJ1-6; 8 bases match TRBD1. Germline trimming cut 4 bases from V and 3 bases from J; bases unmatched to any gene: 3. The CDR3 is 15 amino acids. The germline CDR1 and CDR2 sequences are SGHDT and YYEEEE. The CDR3 DNA reads TGTGCCAGCAGCGGTGACAGGGGCTATAATTCACCCCTCCACTTT. Protein sequence: CASSGDRGYNSPLHF.